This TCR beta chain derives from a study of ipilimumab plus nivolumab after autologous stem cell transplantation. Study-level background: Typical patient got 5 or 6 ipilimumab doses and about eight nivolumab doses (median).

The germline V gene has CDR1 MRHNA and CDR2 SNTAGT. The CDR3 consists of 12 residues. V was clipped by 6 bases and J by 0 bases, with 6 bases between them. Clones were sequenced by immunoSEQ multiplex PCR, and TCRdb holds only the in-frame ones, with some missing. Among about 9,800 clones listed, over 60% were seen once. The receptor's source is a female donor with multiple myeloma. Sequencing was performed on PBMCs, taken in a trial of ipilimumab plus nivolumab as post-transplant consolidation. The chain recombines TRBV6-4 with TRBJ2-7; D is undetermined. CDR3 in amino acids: CASSPSSYEQYF. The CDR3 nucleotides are TGTGCCAGCAGCCCTAGCTCCTACGAGCAGTACTTC.